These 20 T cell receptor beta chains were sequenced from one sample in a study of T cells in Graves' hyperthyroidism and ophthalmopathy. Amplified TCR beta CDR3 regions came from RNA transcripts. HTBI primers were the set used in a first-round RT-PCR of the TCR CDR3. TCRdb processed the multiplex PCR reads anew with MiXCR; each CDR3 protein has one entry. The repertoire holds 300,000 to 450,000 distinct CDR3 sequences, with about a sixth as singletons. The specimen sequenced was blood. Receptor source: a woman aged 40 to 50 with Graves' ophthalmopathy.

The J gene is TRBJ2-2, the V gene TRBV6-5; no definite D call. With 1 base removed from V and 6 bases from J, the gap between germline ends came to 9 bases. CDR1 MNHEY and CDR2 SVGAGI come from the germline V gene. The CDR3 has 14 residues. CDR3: CASSYFGPSGELFF. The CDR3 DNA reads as TGTGCCAGCAGTTACTTTGGACCCTCCGGGGAGCTGTTTTTT.

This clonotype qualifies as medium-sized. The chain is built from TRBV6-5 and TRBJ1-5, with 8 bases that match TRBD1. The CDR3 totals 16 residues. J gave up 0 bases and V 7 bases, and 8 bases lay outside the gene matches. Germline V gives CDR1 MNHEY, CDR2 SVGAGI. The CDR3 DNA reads TGTGCCAGCATCGCCGGACAGGGTGATAGCAATCAGCCCCAGCATTTT. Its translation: CASIAGQGDSNQPQHF.

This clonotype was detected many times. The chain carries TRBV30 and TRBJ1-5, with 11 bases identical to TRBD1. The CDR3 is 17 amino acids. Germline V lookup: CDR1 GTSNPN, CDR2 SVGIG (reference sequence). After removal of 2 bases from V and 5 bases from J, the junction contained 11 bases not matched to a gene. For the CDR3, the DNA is TGTGCCTGGAGTAGAGGGGAAAGGACAGGGGGCGATCAGCCCCAGCATTTT. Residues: CAWSRGERTGGDQPQHF.

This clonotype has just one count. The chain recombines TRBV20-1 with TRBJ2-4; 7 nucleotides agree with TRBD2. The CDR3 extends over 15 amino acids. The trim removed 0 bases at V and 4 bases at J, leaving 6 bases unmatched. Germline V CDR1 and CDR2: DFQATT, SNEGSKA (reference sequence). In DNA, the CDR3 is TGCAGTGCTAGAGACGCATGGGGACTAAAAAACATTCAGTACTTC. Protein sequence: CSARDAWGLKNIQYF.

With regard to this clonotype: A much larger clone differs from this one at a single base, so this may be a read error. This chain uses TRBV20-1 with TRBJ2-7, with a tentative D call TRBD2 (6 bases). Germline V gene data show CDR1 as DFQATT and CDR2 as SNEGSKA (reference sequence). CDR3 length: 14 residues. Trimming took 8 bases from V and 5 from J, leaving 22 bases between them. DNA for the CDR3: TGCAGTAGTAGCCGAGGGGCATGGGGGGACGAGCAGTACTTC. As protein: CSSSRGAWGDEQYF.

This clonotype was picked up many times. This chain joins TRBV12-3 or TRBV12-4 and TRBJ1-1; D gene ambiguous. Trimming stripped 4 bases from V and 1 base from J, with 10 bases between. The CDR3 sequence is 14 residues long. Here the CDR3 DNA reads TGTGCCAGCAGTTCAAGGGTTTCGAACACTGAAGCTTTCTTT. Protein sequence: CASSSRVSNTEAFF.

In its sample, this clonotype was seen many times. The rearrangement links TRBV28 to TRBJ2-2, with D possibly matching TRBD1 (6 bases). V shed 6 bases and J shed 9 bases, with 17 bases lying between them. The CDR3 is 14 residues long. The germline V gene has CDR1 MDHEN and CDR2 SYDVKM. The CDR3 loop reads CASSEALGDRELFF. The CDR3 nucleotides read TGTGCCAGCAGCGAGGCTCTAGGGGACAGGGAGCTGTTTTTT.

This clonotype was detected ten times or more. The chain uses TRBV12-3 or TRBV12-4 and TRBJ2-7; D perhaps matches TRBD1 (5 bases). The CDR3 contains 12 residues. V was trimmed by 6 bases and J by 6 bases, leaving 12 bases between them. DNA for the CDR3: TGTGCCAGCAGCCCGGACACCCTCGAGCAGTACTTC. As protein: CASSPDTLEQYF.

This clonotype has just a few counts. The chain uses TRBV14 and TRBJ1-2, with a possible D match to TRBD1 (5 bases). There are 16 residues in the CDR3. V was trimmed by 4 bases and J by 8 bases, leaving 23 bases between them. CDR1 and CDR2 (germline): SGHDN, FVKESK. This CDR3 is CASSRLSTGTQGGYTF. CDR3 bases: TGTGCCAGCAGCCGACTTTCAACCGGGACCCAAGGGGGCTACACCTTC. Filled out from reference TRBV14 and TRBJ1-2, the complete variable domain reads EAGVTQFPSHSVIEKGQTVTLRCDPISGHDNLYWYRRVMGKEIKFLLHFVKESKQDESGMPNNRFLAERTGGTYSTLKVQPAELEDSGVYFCASSRLSTGTQGGYTFGSGTRLTVV.

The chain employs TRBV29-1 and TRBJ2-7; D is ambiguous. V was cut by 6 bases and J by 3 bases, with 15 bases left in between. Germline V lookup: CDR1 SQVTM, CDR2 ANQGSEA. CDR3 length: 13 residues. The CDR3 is CSVRYSSLYEQYF. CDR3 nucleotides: TGCAGCGTCCGCTACAGTTCTCTCTACGAGCAGTACTTC.

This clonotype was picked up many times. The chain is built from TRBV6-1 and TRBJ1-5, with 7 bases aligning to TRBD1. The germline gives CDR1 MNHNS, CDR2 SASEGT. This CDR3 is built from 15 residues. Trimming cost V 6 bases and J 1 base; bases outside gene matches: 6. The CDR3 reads CASSDWTGSNQPQHF. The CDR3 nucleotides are TGTGCCAGCAGCGACTGGACAGGCAGCAATCAGCCCCAGCATTTT.

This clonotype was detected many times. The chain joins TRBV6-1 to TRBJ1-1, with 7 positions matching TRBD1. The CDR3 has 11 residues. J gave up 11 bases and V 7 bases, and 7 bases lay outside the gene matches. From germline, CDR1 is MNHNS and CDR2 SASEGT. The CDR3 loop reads CASNNRGKAFF. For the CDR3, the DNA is TGTGCCAGCAACAACAGGGGAAAGGCTTTCTTT.

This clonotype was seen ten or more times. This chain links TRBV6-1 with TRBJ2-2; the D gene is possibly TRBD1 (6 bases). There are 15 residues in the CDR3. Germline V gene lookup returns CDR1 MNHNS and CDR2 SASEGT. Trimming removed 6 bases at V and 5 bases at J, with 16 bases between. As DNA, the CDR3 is TGTGCCAGCAGACCCTCGGACAGAATAACCGGGGAGCTGTTTTTT. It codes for CASRPSDRITGELFF.

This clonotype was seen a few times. CDR3 sequence reads: CASSATSDPYNEQFF. The CDR3, as DNA: TGTGCCAGCAGCGCTACTAGCGACCCCTACAATGAGCAGTTCTTC. The J gene is TRBJ2-1, the V gene TRBV9, with 7 bases fitting TRBD2. The J segment lost 2 bases and the V segment lost 3 bases, leaving 5 bases of the junction unmatched. This CDR3 has 15 residues. CDR1 SGDLS and CDR2 YYNGEE come from the germline V gene.

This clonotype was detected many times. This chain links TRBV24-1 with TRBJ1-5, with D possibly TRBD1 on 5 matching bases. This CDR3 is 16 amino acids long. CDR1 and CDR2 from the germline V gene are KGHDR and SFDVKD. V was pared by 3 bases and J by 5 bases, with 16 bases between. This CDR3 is CATSDVGASGDQPQHF. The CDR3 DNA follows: TGTGCCACCAGTGATGTTGGGGCCTCCGGAGATCAGCCCCAGCATTTT.

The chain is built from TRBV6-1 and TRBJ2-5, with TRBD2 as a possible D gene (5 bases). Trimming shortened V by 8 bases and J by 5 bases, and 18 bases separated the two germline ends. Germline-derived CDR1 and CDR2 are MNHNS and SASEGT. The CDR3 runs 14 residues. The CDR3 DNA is TGTGCCAGCCTACGCGGGCCGATCGGGGAGACCCAGTACTTC. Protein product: CASLRGPIGETQYF.

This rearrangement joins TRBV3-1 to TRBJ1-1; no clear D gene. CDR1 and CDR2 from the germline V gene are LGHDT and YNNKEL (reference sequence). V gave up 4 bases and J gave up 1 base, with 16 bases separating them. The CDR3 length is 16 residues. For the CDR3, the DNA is TGTGCCAGCAGCCGACGCTCCGGCACGCGGAACACTGAAGCTTTCTTT. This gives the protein CASSRRSGTRNTEAFF.

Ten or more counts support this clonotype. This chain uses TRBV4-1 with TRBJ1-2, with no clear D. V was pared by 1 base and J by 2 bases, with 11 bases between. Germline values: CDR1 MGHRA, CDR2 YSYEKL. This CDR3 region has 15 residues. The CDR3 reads CASSQAGLGNYGYTF. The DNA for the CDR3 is TGCGCCAGCAGCCAAGCCGGGCTGGGGAACTATGGCTACACCTTC.

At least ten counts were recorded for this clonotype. CDR3 region: CASAGTSFDEQYF. CDR3 coding DNA: TGTGCCAGCGCTGGGACTAGCTTCGACGAGCAGTACTTC. The chain is built from TRBV27 and TRBJ2-7; TRBD2 matches at 9 bases. V lost 8 bases to trimming and J lost 5 bases; unmatched junction nucleotides: 7. This CDR3 region has 13 residues. Per germline, CDR1 MNHEY and CDR2 SMNVEV (reference sequence).

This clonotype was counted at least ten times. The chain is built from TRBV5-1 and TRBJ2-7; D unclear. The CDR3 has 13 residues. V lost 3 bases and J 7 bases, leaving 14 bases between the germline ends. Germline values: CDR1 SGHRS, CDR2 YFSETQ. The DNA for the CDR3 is TGCGCCAGCAGCTCCGGCAGCGCCTGGGAGCAGTACTTC. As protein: CASSSGSAWEQYF.